Described below is a single T cell receptor (beta chain) sequence and its context. What this receptor recognizes is not known. No base-level quality is on record; no much larger clone is a single base apart. This sample is part of a study of blood T cell repertoires in COVID-19 (dated by TCRdb to 2018 to 2021). In the study overall: The collaborator samples originated in the United States, Italy and Spain and spanned the acute and convalescent phases of COVID-19. Nearly every sample came with metadata listing a de-identified subject ID, COVID-19 status, age in years and sex. The repertoires were made available in a free public database intended to serve as a resource for research on the immune response to SARS-CoV-2. The samples were drawn from two sources: the first 160 participants of the ongoing ImmuneRACE study, and 950 to 1,500 subjects contributed by 6 global collaborators. Where available, HLA class I and class II types were obtained from metadata supplied by the sample provider rather than from assay-based typing. The material from the prospective study consisted of cDNA or gDNA derived from T cells, B-cell-depleted T cells, or PBMCs. Subjects who had been exposed to COVID-19, were actively infected with it, or had recovered from it provided the deeply sampled blood TCRbeta repertoires that made up the dataset. On the study overall, not on this receptor specifically: How much clinical and demographic metadata was included differed by source and by participant, and the metadata was provided uncurated.

TCRbeta CDR3 regions were amplified from genomic DNA using the immunoSEQ Assay, a bias-controlled multiplex PCR. Per the source publication's procedure: The number of nucleated cells in each sample was estimated from the amplification of reference gene primers within the assay. Sequence reads were collapsed and filtered to measure the absolute abundance of every unique TCRbeta CDR3 rearrangement. For each sample, productive Simpson clonality was calculated by taking the square root of Simpson's diversity index across productive rearrangements. In TCRdb, the immuneACCESS table is reduced to in-frame sequences with V and J assigned. These tables do not hold every clone; where another copy was compared, an unresolved V gene accounts for under half, and the others remain unexplained. V and J calls and clone size come straight from that table; D and trimming were deduced from the DNA. The sample contains around 400,000 clones, about 88% of them found a single time. The ten largest clones represent about 1.5% of the sample.

Participants in the prospective study were aged about 18 to 100 years, lived in under 30 United States geographic areas, and enrolled through a virtual design. To assign participants to cohorts, the prospective study relied on clinical history that participants themselves reported in a screening survey and a study questionnaire. A participant counted as exposed if, within 2 weeks of entering the study, that participant had been in contact with someone who had a PCR-confirmed or clinician-diagnosed COVID-19 case. In the prospective study, whole blood, serum and a nasopharyngeal or oropharyngeal swab were collected from each participant by mobile phlebotomists. Participants in the prospective study had the option to provide additional blood draws and questionnaires over a roughly two-month period. Before DNA extraction, blood samples from the prospective study were shipped at room temperature or frozen.

The CDR3 goes from the cysteine to the phenylalanine over 15 residues. Only CDR3 DNA is held: 45 bases, read in frame from base 1. V loses 4 bases, J loses 4 bases, and the germline ends lie 15 bases apart. This clonotype was obtained from a woman aged 18-29 years who had been exposed to COVID-19. Sequencing used PBMCs or T cells enriched from blood (not recorded which). The sequence links TRBV5-3 to TRBJ2-1; TRBD1 is a weak D gene call, 6 bases matching. TRBV5-3 qualifies as an ORF whose function is uncertain. CDR3 reads: CARSQKRQDYNEQFF. In nucleotides, the sequence is TGTGCCAGAAGCCAAAAACGACAGGATTACAATGAGCAGTTCTTC.